One and the same sample provided the 24 T cell receptor beta chains below, sequenced in a study of shared clonotypes between healthy human individuals. TCRdb's copy holds only in-frame clones and misses some; the assay was immunoSEQ multiplex PCR. The sample includes about 2 million clones, roughly 96% of them seen just once. Sequenced material: naive CD4+ T cells sorted from blood. Noted subset: CD45RA+ positively selected. Source of these receptors: a man younger than 35 in good health.

A single count supports this clone. V and J are TRBV28 and TRBJ1-2, with D maybe TRBD1 (6 bases). Deletions cut 7 bases from V and 7 bases from J, with 16 bases between. Germline CDR1 and CDR2: MDHEN and SYDVKM. The CDR3 extends over 13 amino acids. Written as DNA, the CDR3 is TGTGCCAGCATGGGGGGCCTGTCTCGTGGCTACACCTTC. This codes for CASMGGLSRGYTF.

V gene TRBV6-1 combines with J gene TRBJ1-4; no reliable D call. Germline assignment: CDR1 MNHNS and CDR2 SASEGT. V shed 1 base and J shed 5 bases, with 14 bases lying between them. The CDR3 extends over 16 amino acids. For the CDR3, the DNA is TGTGCCAGCAGTGAAGACCTTAGGCTCTTAAATGAAAAACTGTTTTTT. This sequence encodes CASSEDLRLLNEKLFF.

This clone turned up a few times. This specimen includes other DNA sequences encoding the same CDR3. The chain employs TRBV2 and TRBJ1-5; D is undetermined. Per germline, CDR1 SNHLY and CDR2 FYNNEI. Trimming pared 3 bases from V and 0 bases from J, leaving 3 bases between. The CDR3 extends over 13 amino acids. CDR3 nucleotides: TGTGCCAGCAGTGATGATAGCAATCAGCCCCAGCATTTT. This gives the protein CASSDDSNQPQHF.

The V call is TRBV4-1, the J call TRBJ2-7; D might be TRBD1 or TRBD2, each matching 5 bases. The CDR3 spans 15 residues. The germline V gene encodes CDR1 MGHRA and CDR2 YSYEKL. Trimming removed 4 bases at V and 4 bases at J, with 17 bases between. The CDR3 DNA follows: TGCGCCAGCAGCCGCCATCTGGGACCAGGGTACGAGCAGTACTTC. Its translation is CASSRHLGPGYEQYF.

The V and J genes are TRBV6-5 and TRBJ1-2, with 8 bases matching TRBD1. This CDR3 has 13 residues. Germline values: CDR1 MNHEY, CDR2 SVGAGI. The trim removed 6 bases at V and 4 bases at J, leaving 4 bases unmatched. In nucleotides, the CDR3 is TGTGCCAGCAGGGACGACAGGGGCTATGGCTACACCTTC. The encoded protein is CASRDDRGYGYTF.

This clone was seen just once. The chain couples TRBV5-1 to TRBJ2-1; 9 positions match TRBD1. V was pared by 5 bases and J by 7 bases, with 7 bases of the junction left unmatched. Germline V gives CDR1 SGHRS, CDR2 YFSETQ. The CDR3 contains 14 residues. The CDR3 spells CASRSLGTGNEQFF. The CDR3 DNA is TGCGCCAGCAGATCTCTCGGGACAGGGAATGAGCAGTTCTTC. Together with reference TRBV5-1 and TRBJ2-1, the CDR3 gives the full variable domain: KAGVTQTPRYLIKTRGQQVTLSCSPISGHRSVSWYQQTPGQGLQFLFEYFSETQRNKGNFPGRFSGRQFSNSRSEMNVSTLELGDSALYLCASRSLGTGNEQFFGPGTRLTVL.

This sequence joins TRBV19 and TRBJ2-7, with 8 bases matching TRBD1. Germline V lookup: CDR1 LNHDA, CDR2 SQIVND (reference sequence). This CDR3 is 15 amino acids long. The ends lost 4 bases at V and 3 bases at J; junction bases unmatched: 8. The CDR3 here is CASSTEGQGFYEQYF. The CDR3 nucleotides read TGTGCCAGTAGTACAGAAGGACAGGGTTTCTACGAGCAGTACTTC.

This sequence joins TRBV18 and TRBJ2-2, with a weak D call TRBD2 (6 bases). The CDR3 is made up of 15 amino acids. Trimming took off 6 bases at V and 2 bases at J, with 13 bases between the two ends. CDR1 is KGHSH, CDR2 LQKENI, per germline. CDR3 amino acids: CASSRDFTNTGELFF. In DNA, the CDR3 is TGTGCCAGCTCCCGGGACTTCACTAACACCGGGGAGCTGTTTTTT.

CDR3 DNA sequence: TGTGCCAGCTCCCTACGGGACAGGGGGAGCTCCTATAATTCACCCCTCCACTTT. It translates to CASSLRDRGSSYNSPLHF. The chain uses TRBV18 and TRBJ1-6, with TRBD1 identical over 11 bases. This CDR3 is built from 18 residues. Germline CDR1 and CDR2: KGHSH and LQKENI. Trimming took 6 bases from V and 0 from J; bases not matched to a gene: 7.

V gene TRBV7-8 combines with J gene TRBJ2-4, with D tentatively TRBD1 or TRBD2 (5 bases each). This CDR3 region has 16 residues. Germline V CDR1 and CDR2: SGHVS, FQNEAQ. Trimming pared 1 base from V and 5 bases from J, leaving 15 bases between. The chain's CDR3 is CASSLEGEGIQNIQYF. The CDR3 DNA is TGTGCCAGCAGCTTAGAGGGAGAGGGGATTCAAAACATTCAGTACTTC. The complete variable domain, with remaining parts taken from reference TRBV7-8 and TRBJ2-4, reads GAGVSQSPRYKVAKRGQDVALRCDPISGHVSLFWYQQALGQGPEFLTYFQNEAQLDKSGLPSDRFFAERPEGSVSTLKIQRTQQEDSAVYLCASSLEGEGIQNIQYFGAGTRLSVL.

The V and J genes are TRBV20-1 and TRBJ2-4; TRBD1 matches at 7 bases. The V and J ends lost 3 bases and 13 bases, in that order; junction bases with no gene match: 6. The CDR3 totals 11 residues. Germline V gene data show CDR1 as DFQATT and CDR2 as SNEGSKA (reference sequence). CDR3 loop: CSARVKGAQYF. The CDR3 coding sequence is TGCAGTGCTAGGGTAAAGGGGGCACAGTACTTC.

The chain links TRBV28 to TRBJ2-7; 8 nucleotides align to TRBD2. Germline trimming cut 3 bases from V and 2 bases from J; bases unmatched to any gene: 6. Germline CDR1 and CDR2: MDHEN and SYDVKM. The CDR3 length is 15 residues. CDR3 residues: CASSFGLAPTYEQYF. CDR3 DNA sequence: TGTGCCAGCAGTTTCGGACTAGCCCCAACCTACGAGCAGTACTTC.

This clone appeared once. This chain connects TRBV30 to TRBJ1-6, with D possibly matching TRBD1 (6 bases). This CDR3 comprises 13 residues. Germline CDR1 and CDR2: GTSNPN and SVGIG (reference sequence). V was shortened by 8 bases and J by 4 bases, with 12 bases between the two germline ends. The CDR3 sequence: CASGQTYNSPLHF. CDR3 coding DNA: TGTGCCAGCGGACAGACTTATAATTCACCCCTCCACTTT. Full variable domain (missing parts from reference TRBV30 and TRBJ1-6): SQTIHQWPATLVQPVGSPLSLECTVEGTSNPNLYWYRQAAGRGLQLLFYSVGIGQISSEVPQNLSASRPQDRQFILSSKKLLLSDSGFYLCASGQTYNSPLHFGNGTRLTVT.

CDR3 in DNA: TGCGCCAGCAGCTTAAGGGTGGACGAGCAGTACTTC. Translation: CASSLRVDEQYF. This chain uses TRBV5-1 with TRBJ2-7; D uncertain. V dropped 2 bases and J dropped 5 bases, with 8 bases sitting between them. The CDR3 is made up of 12 amino acids. Germline CDR1 reads SGHRS; CDR2 reads YFSETQ.

This clone was counted once. The chain is built from TRBV5-1 and TRBJ2-7; possibly TRBD1 for D (6 bases). Per germline, CDR1 SGHRS and CDR2 YFSETQ. This CDR3 comprises 14 residues. Trimming cost V 0 bases and J 6 bases, with 13 bases left between them. CDR3 sequence: CASSLAGAAVEQYF. CDR3 DNA sequence: TGCGCCAGCAGCTTGGCAGGGGCCGCGGTCGAGCAGTACTTC.

This clone has at least ten counts. Different DNA sequences within this sample yield the same CDR3. This chain uses TRBV20-1 with TRBJ2-3; D is uncertain. Germline CDR1 reads DFQATT; CDR2 reads SNEGSKA (reference sequence). The V gene lost 5 bases and the J gene lost 6 bases, with 9 bases spanning the gap. CDR3 size: 11 residues. This CDR3 reads CSAPRADTQYF. The CDR3 bases are TGCAGTGCTCCCCGCGCGGATACGCAGTATTTT.

A note on this clone: Other nucleotide sequences from this sample produce the same CDR3. The chain uses TRBV28 and TRBJ2-7; D call uncertain. This CDR3 has 11 amino acids. Looked up from germline, CDR1 is MDHEN and CDR2 is SYDVKM. V was trimmed by 6 bases and J by 3 bases, leaving 6 bases between them. The CDR3 reads CASRLNYEQYF. Here the CDR3 DNA reads TGTGCCAGCAGGCTGAACTACGAGCAGTACTTC.

V usage is TRBV7-9 and J usage is TRBJ1-5; no clear D. The CDR3 is made up of 13 amino acids. Germline loops: CDR1 SEHNR, CDR2 FQNEAQ (reference sequence). Trimming shortened V by 6 bases and J by 5 bases, and 11 bases separated the two germline ends. The CDR3, as DNA: TGTGCCAGCAGTCGTACCCAGGATCAGCCCCAGCATTTT. Translating it yields CASSRTQDQPQHF.

J is TRBJ1-5 and V is TRBV30; D not certain. The germline V gene encodes CDR1 GTSNPN and CDR2 SVGIG (reference sequence). The CDR3 is made up of 13 amino acids. V lost 1 base and J 4 bases, leaving 8 bases between the germline ends. The CDR3 loop is CAWSGIWNQPQHF. In nucleotides, the CDR3 is TGTGCCTGGAGTGGCATTTGGAATCAGCCCCAGCATTTT.

The rearrangement uses TRBV6-5 and TRBJ2-7, with 8 nucleotides matching TRBD2. CDR3 length: 16 residues. CDR1 is MNHEY and CDR2 is SVGAGI in the germline V gene. V lost 2 bases and J lost 7; bases outside the gene matches: 13. CDR3 loop: CASSYTAGEGLREQYF. Here the CDR3 DNA reads TGTGCCAGCAGTTACACAGCGGGAGAGGGTCTGCGAGAGCAGTACTTC.

This sequence joins TRBV7-9 and TRBJ1-1; D is uncertain. In germline, CDR1 is SEHNR, CDR2 FQNEAQ (reference sequence). Trimming shortened V by 0 bases and J by 11 bases, and 10 bases separated the two germline ends. This CDR3 is built from 12 residues. The chain's CDR3 is CASSLALEGAFF. In nucleotides, the CDR3 is TGTGCCAGCAGCTTAGCGCTGGAAGGGGCTTTCTTT.

This clone was counted once. J is TRBJ2-1 and V is TRBV18, with 12 bases matching TRBD2. Germline values: CDR1 KGHSH, CDR2 LQKENI. V was clipped by 6 bases and J by 2 bases; unmatched bases: 5. The CDR3 loop spans 16 amino acids. The CDR3 DNA follows: TGTGCCAGCTCTCCCCGGACTAGCGGGACCTACAATGAGCAGTTCTTC. It yields the protein CASSPRTSGTYNEQFF. Variable domain in full (rest from reference TRBV18 and TRBJ2-1): NAGVMQNPRHLVRRRGQEARLRCSPMKGHSHVYWYRQLPEEGLKFMVYLQKENIIDESGMPKERFSAEFPKEGPSILRIQQVVRGDSAAYFCASSPRTSGTYNEQFFGPGTRLTVL.

The chain joins TRBV30 to TRBJ1-1; D possibly corresponds to TRBD1 (5 bases). Germline CDR1 GTSNPN, CDR2 SVGIG (reference sequence). The CDR3 totals 15 residues. The V and J ends lost 5 bases and 1 base respectively, with 17 bases between them. This CDR3 is CAWGIGTATNTEAFF. CDR3 in DNA: TGTGCCTGGGGGATCGGGACGGCGACGAACACTGAAGCTTTCTTT.

This clone was detected once. V is TRBV5-1 and J is TRBJ2-3; D gene ambiguous. V shed 0 bases and J shed 0 bases, with 14 bases lying between them. Germline V gene data show CDR1 as SGHRS and CDR2 as YFSETQ. This CDR3 is 17 amino acids long. The CDR3 DNA sequence: TGCGCCAGCAGCTTGGGGGCTTCGGCGGCTAGCACAGATACGCAGTATTTT. Its translation: CASSLGASAASTDTQYF. The complete variable domain, with remaining parts taken from reference TRBV5-1 and TRBJ2-3, reads KAGVTQTPRYLIKTRGQQVTLSCSPISGHRSVSWYQQTPGQGLQFLFEYFSETQRNKGNFPGRFSGRQFSNSRSEMNVSTLELGDSALYLCASSLGASAASTDTQYFGPGTRLTVL.